This T cell receptor beta chain was documented in a study of T cells after yellow fever vaccination. Study information: It was SMART-Seq v4 Ultra Low Input that prepared the fractions with low cell numbers. Study results and caveats: Weaker in magnitude, the secondary response showed a faster peak on day 5 versus 15. Abundant bulk-derived clonotypes could contaminate FACS-sorted repertoires.

TCRdb fed the 5' RACE reads into MiXCR, producing one record per CDR3 protein. The data contain about 400,000 distinct CDR3 sequences, 6.2% of them singletons. From germline, CDR1 is SGDLS and CDR2 YYNGEE. CDR3 size: 16 residues. Trimming left V 3 bases short and J 5 bases short, with 18 bases between. In the case of this clonotype: Its antigen is as yet unknown.

The receptor was isolated from a man younger than 45 who received the YFV17D yellow fever vaccine. The sample consisted of PBMCs, taken 5 days after the yellow fever booster vaccination. V and J are TRBV9 and TRBJ2-1; possible D gene TRBD2, 7 bases. The CDR3 sequence: CASSGGGGTTHNEQFF. In DNA form, the CDR3 reads TGTGCCAGCAGCGGAGGGGGAGGGACTACTCACAATGAGCAGTTCTTC.